These 17 T cell receptor beta chains originate from one sample sequenced in a study of PD-1 blockade in classical Hodgkin lymphoma. The method was immunoSEQ multiplex PCR; TCRdb's version includes in-frame clones alone and lacks a portion of them. The sample has 20,000 to 25,000 clones, 69% seen once. Brentuximab vedotin exposure varied, and every patient relapsed after autologous stem cell transplantation. The input for sequencing was peripheral blood mononuclear cells (PBMCs), taken at baseline. These receptors were taken from a human donor with classical Hodgkin lymphoma.

The J gene is TRBJ2-7, the V gene TRBV27, with D possibly TRBD1 on 6 matching bases. The CDR3 is made up of 14 amino acids. Germline CDR1 is MNHEY and CDR2 is SMNVEV (reference sequence). The V end lost 5 bases, the J end lost 3 bases, and 14 bases lay between the germline ends. CDR3 nucleotides: TGTGCCAGCAGTAACCAGGGGACGGGCTACGAGCAGTACTTC. This translates into CASSNQGTGYEQYF.

The rearrangement links TRBV7-6 to TRBJ2-7, with D possibly being TRBD2 (6 bases). The CDR3 runs 14 residues. Trimming took off 4 bases at V and 6 bases at J, with 16 bases between the two ends. The germline CDR1 and CDR2 sequences are SGHVS and FNYEAQ. This chain's CDR3 is CASSYTRGTGEQYF. The CDR3 bases are TGTGCCAGCAGCTATACTCGGGGGACTGGCGAGCAGTACTTC.

The V call is TRBV6-1, the J call TRBJ1-1, with 10 bases aligning to TRBD1. This CDR3 comprises 14 residues. V shed 5 bases and J 4 bases; nucleotides not matched to a gene: 4. Germline V gene data show CDR1 as MNHNS and CDR2 as SASEGT. The chain's CDR3 is CASSPWTGGTEAFF. CDR3 DNA sequence: TGTGCCAGCAGTCCCTGGACAGGGGGCACTGAAGCTTTCTTT.

The chain links TRBV5-1 to TRBJ2-1, with 8 bases lining up with TRBD1. The CDR3 length is 15 residues. The germline V gene has CDR1 SGHRS and CDR2 YFSETQ. Trimming cost V 0 bases and J 8 bases; bases outside gene matches: 7. CDR3 residues: CASSLVGQGIDEQFF. The CDR3 DNA sequence: TGCGCCAGCAGCTTGGTTGGACAGGGCATAGATGAGCAGTTCTTC.

This clone showed up just a few times. J is TRBJ1-1 and V is TRBV7-9; D is unresolved. V lost 6 bases and J lost 1, with 21 bases in between. CDR1 is SEHNR, CDR2 FQNEAQ, per germline (reference sequence). The CDR3 covers 17 residues. Here the CDR3 reads CASSSIFPSISNTEAFF. DNA of the CDR3: TGTGCCAGCAGTAGCATATTCCCCTCAATTTCGAACACTGAAGCTTTCTTT.

The chain is built from TRBV2 and TRBJ2-4; D possibly uses TRBD1 or TRBD2 (6 bases each). Trimming removed 5 bases from V and 6 bases from J, with 17 bases in between. In germline, CDR1 is SNHLY, CDR2 FYNNEI. CDR3 size: 15 residues. Written as DNA, the CDR3 is TGTGCCAGCAGTCCGGGGGACACTCCCCGAAACATTCAGTACTTC. Its translation is CASSPGDTPRNIQYF.

This clone turned up a few times. The rearrangement links TRBV9 to TRBJ2-7, with D possibly TRBD2 on 6 matching bases. The germline V gene has CDR1 SGDLS and CDR2 YYNGEE. V lost 3 bases and J 2 bases, leaving 18 bases between the germline ends. The CDR3 runs to 16 residues. DNA of the CDR3: TGTGCCAGCAGCGCTAGCCGGGACGGGAGTCCCTACGAGCAGTACTTC. It translates to CASSASRDGSPYEQYF.

The chain uses TRBV30 and TRBJ2-1; unclear D gene. Germline V gives CDR1 GTSNPN, CDR2 SVGIG (reference sequence). The CDR3 is 15 residues long. V lost 0 bases, J lost 0 bases, and 9 bases lay in between. CDR3 region: CAWSVTPGSYNEQFF. The CDR3 coding sequence is TGTGCCTGGAGTGTTACACCGGGCTCCTACAATGAGCAGTTCTTC.

V gene TRBV18 combines with J gene TRBJ1-4, with D perhaps TRBD1 (5 bases). V was pared by 0 bases and J by 5 bases, with 7 bases between. The CDR3 totals 14 residues. The germline gives CDR1 KGHSH, CDR2 LQKENI. The CDR3 bases are TGTGCCAGCTCACCACCGGGGGTAAATGAAAAACTGTTTTTT. This gives the protein CASSPPGVNEKLFF.

The chain employs TRBV2 and TRBJ2-4; D perhaps matches TRBD2 (5 bases). The CDR3 has 19 residues. Trimming cost V 6 bases and J 5 bases, with 29 bases left between them. From germline, CDR1 is SNHLY and CDR2 FYNNEI. The CDR3 region is CASRSPSLRRGPGENIQYF. In DNA, the CDR3 is TGTGCCAGCAGGAGTCCTAGCCTAAGGCGCGGCCCTGGCGAAAACATTCAGTACTTC.

As regards this clone: A junction boundary mismatches the germline segment, possibly from a read error. Other nucleotide sequences in the sample specify the same CDR3. The V call is TRBV10-3, the J call TRBJ2-5; D remains unclear. CDR1 ENHRY and CDR2 SYGVKD come from the germline V gene. The CDR3 has 12 amino acids. The CDR3 region has the DNA TGTGCCATCAGTGATTTAATGCAGACTCAGTACTTC. It yields the protein CAISDLMQTQYF.

The gene calls are TRBV6-1 and TRBJ2-7; D is perhaps TRBD2 (6 bases). The V and J ends lost 2 bases and 0 bases respectively, with 11 bases between them. Germline lookup yields CDR1 MNHNS and CDR2 SASEGT. CDR3 size: 15 residues. CDR3 sequence (DNA): TGTGCCAGCAGTGAATCTGACGGGAGCTCCTACGAGCAGTACTTC. This gives the protein CASSESDGSSYEQYF.

By its share, this clone is medium-sized (0.01 to 0.1%). The chain carries TRBV4-2 and TRBJ2-7; D is unresolved. The CDR3 has 12 amino acids. In germline, CDR1 is LGHNA, CDR2 YNFKEQ. V was pared by 1 base and J by 7 bases, with 8 bases between. CDR3 DNA: TGTGCCAGCAGCCAAGGACTCGGGGAGCAGTACTTC. This encodes CASSQGLGEQYF.

V usage is TRBV27 and J usage is TRBJ2-3, with 10 bases fitting TRBD1. J gave up 4 bases and V 4 bases, and 11 bases lay outside the gene matches. The germline gives CDR1 MNHEY, CDR2 SMNVEV (reference sequence). CDR3 length: 17 residues. CDR3 sequence (DNA): TGTGCCAGCAGTTACCTCTACCGGGACAGGGGACCAGATACGCAGTATTTT. Its translation: CASSYLYRDRGPDTQYF.

This clone was counted only a few times. The chain couples TRBV10-1 to TRBJ1-1; tentatively, D is TRBD1 (5 bases). The CDR3 covers 12 residues. Looked up from germline, CDR1 is WNHNN and CDR2 is SYGVQD (reference sequence). V dropped 3 bases and J dropped 5 bases, with 7 bases sitting between them. The CDR3 nucleotides read TGCGCCAGCAGTGACAGGGTAACTGAAGCTTTCTTT. Its translation: CASSDRVTEAFF.

Only a few counts were recorded for this clone. V and J are TRBV11-2 and TRBJ2-4; tentatively, D is TRBD1 (7 bases). The CDR3 is 15 residues long. V was cut by 3 bases and J by 6 bases, with 15 bases left in between. Germline V lookup: CDR1 SGHAT, CDR2 FQNNGV. The CDR3 region has the DNA TGTGCCAGCAGCTTGGGGCGGGGACAGATAAACATTCAGTACTTC. Translated, it gives CASSLGRGQINIQYF.

The chain links TRBV5-4 to TRBJ1-1; unclear D gene. V lost 1 base and J lost 1, with 8 bases in between. Germline CDR1 is SGHNT and CDR2 is YYREEE (reference sequence). This CDR3 has 14 residues. Written as DNA, the CDR3 is TGTGCCAGCAGCTTGTTAGGCGGGAACACTGAAGCTTTCTTT. Its translation is CASSLLGGNTEAFF.